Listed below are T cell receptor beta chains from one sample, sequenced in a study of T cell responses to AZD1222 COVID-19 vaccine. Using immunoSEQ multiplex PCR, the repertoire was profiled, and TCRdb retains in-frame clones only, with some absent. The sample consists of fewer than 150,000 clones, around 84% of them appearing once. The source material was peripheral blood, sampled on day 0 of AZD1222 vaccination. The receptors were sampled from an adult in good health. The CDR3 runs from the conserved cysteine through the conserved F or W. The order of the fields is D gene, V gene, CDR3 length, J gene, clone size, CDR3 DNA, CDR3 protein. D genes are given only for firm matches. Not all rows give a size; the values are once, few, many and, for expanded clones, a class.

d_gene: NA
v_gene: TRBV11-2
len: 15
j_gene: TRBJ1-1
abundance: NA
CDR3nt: TGTGCCAGCAGCTCCAGGGGTGGGAAGAACACTGAAGCTTTCTTT
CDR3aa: CASSSRGGKNTEAFF

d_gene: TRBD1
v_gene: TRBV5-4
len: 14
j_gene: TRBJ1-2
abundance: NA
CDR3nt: TGTGCCAGCAGCGCAGGGGGGGCAAACTATGGCTACACCTTC
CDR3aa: CASSAGGANYGYTF

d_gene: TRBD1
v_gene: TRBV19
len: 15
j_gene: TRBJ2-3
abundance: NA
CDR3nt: TGTGCCAGTAGTAGAGGACAGGTCGGGACAGATACGCAGTATTTT
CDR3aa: CASSRGQVGTDTQYF

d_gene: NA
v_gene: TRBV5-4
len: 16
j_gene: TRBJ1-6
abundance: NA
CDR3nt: TGTGCCAGCAGCTCGAGAGGGGGGGCGAATAATTCACCCCTCCACTTT
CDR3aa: CASSSRGGANNSPLHF

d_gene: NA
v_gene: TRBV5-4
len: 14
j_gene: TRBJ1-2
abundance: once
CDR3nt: TGTGCCAGCAGCTACCCGGACAGCCTCTATGGCTACACCTTC
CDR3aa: CASSYPDSLYGYTF

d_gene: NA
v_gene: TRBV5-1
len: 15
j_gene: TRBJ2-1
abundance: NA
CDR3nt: TGCGCCAGCAGGATTAAGGCAGGGGGGTACAATGAGCAGTTCTTC
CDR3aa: CASRIKAGGYNEQFF

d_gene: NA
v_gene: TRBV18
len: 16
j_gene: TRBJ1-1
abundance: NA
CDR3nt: TGTGCCAGCTCTCCGAACCCGATTTTTACGAACACTGAAGCTTTCTTT
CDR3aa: CASSPNPIFTNTEAFF

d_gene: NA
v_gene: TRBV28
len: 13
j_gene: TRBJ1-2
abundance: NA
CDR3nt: TGTGCCAGCAGTTTACCGGGACAAGGGGGCTACACCTTC
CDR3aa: CASSLPGQGGYTF

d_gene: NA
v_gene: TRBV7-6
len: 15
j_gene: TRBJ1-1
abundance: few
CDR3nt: TGTGCCAGCAGCTTAGTGCAGGGAATCAACACTGAAGCTTTCTTT
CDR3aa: CASSLVQGINTEAFF

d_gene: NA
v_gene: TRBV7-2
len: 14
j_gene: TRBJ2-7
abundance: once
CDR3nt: TGTGCCAGCAGCGTCCAGGGGGGGACCTACGAGCAGTACTTC
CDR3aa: CASSVQGGTYEQYF

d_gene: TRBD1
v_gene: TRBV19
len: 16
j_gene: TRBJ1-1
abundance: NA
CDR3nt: TGTGCCTCCAAGGGGACAGGGGGCAGGTTGGGTACTGAAGCTTTCTTT
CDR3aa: CASKGTGGRLGTEAFF

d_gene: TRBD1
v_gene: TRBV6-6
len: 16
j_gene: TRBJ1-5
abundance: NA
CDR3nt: TGTGCCAGCAGTTACTCGGGGACAGGGGTTATTCAGCCCCAGCATTTT
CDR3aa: CASSYSGTGVIQPQHF

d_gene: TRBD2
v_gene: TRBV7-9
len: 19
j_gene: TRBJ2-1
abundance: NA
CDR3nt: TGTGCCAGCAGCCAAGCGGGGGATCAGGGTATGGTTGCTTTAAATGAGCAGTTCTTC
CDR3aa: CASSQAGDQGMVALNEQFF

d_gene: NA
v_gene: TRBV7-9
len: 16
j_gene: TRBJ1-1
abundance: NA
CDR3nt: TGTGCCAGCAGCTTAGATCCGGGCAGGAGGGGCACTGAAGCTTTCTTT
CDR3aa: CASSLDPGRRGTEAFF

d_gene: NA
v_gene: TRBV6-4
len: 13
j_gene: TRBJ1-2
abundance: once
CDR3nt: TGTGCCAGCAGAAGAACCGCCGACTATGGCTACACCTTC
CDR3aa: CASRRTADYGYTF

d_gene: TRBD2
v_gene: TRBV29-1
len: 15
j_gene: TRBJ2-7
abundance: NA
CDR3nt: TGCAGCGTCACACCCCAAGCGGGGCTTACCTACGAGCAGTACTTC
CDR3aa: CSVTPQAGLTYEQYF

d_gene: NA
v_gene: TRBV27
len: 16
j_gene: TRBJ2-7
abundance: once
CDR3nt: TGTGCCAGCAGTCCCCTAGGGACGCACACCTACTACGAGCAGTACTTC
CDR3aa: CASSPLGTHTYYEQYF

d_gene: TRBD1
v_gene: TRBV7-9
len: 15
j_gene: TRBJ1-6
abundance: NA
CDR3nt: TGTGCCAGCAGCCCTGGACAGGGGAAACACTCACCCCTCCACTTT
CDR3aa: CASSPGQGKHSPLHF

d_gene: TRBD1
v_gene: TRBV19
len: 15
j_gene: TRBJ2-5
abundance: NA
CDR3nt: TGTGCCAGTAGTAGGGACAGGGGGCCCCAAGAGACCCAGTACTTC
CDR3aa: CASSRDRGPQETQYF

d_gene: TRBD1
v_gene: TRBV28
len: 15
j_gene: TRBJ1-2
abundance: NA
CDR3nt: TGTGCCAGCGGACTAGAGGGACAGGGGAACTATGGCTACACCTTC
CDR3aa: CASGLEGQGNYGYTF

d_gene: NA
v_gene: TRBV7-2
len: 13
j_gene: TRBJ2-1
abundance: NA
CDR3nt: TGTGCCAGCAGCCTAGGGACATCGGGCGAGCAGTTCTTC
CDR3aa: CASSLGTSGEQFF

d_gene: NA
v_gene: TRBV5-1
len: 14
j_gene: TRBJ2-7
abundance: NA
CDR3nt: TGCGCCAGCAGCTTGGAGGGCACAATCTACGAGCAGTACTTC
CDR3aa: CASSLEGTIYEQYF

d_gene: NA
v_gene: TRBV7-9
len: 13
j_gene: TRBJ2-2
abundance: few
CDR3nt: TGTGCCAGCAGCTCTCAGGGTACCGGGGAGCTGTTTTTT
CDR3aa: CASSSQGTGELFF

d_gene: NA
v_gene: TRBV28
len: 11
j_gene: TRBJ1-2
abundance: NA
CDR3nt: TGTGCCACCTCCGGGGGCTATGGCTACACCTTC
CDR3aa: CATSGGYGYTF

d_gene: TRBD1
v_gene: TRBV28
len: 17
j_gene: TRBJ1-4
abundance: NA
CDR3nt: TGTGCCAGCAGTCTTGGGACAGGGCAGTCGACTAATGAAAAACTGTTTTTT
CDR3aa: CASSLGTGQSTNEKLFF

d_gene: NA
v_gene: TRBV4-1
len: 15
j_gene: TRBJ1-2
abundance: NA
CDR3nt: TGCGCCAGCAGCCAAGAGTCACAGGGAAGATATGGCTACACCTTC
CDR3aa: CASSQESQGRYGYTF

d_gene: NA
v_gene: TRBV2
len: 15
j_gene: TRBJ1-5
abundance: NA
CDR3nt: TGTGCCAGCAGTGAACGGGTCCAAAAAACCCAGCCCCAGCATTTT
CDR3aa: CASSERVQKTQPQHF

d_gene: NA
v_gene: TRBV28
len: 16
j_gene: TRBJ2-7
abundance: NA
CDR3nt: TGTGCCAGCAGGCACCGGAGATCAGGGGCTCCCTACGAGCAGTACTTC
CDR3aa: CASRHRRSGAPYEQYF

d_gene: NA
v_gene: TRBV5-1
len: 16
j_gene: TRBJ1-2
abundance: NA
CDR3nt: TGCGCCAGCAGCTTGGGGAGGGGCGCGACTAACTATGGCTACACCTTC
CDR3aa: CASSLGRGATNYGYTF

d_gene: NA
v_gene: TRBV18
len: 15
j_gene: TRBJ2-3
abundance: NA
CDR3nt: TGTGCCAGCTCACCAGGGCGGGGTAGAACAGATACGCAGTATTTT
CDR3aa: CASSPGRGRTDTQYF

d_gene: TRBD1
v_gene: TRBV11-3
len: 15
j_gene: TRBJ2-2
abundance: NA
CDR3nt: TGTGCCAGCAGCTTAGGGGACAGGAACACCGGGGAGCTGTTTTTT
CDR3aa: CASSLGDRNTGELFF

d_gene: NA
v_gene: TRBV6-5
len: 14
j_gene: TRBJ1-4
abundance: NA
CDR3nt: TGTGCCAGCAGACGGGGAGCAACTAATGAAAAACTGTTTTTT
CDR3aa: CASRRGATNEKLFF

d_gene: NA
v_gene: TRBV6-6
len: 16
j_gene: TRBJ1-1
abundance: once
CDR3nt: TGTGCCACCAAGTTGGGGGCGGGCAGTATGAACACTGAAGCTTTCTTT
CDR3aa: CATKLGAGSMNTEAFF

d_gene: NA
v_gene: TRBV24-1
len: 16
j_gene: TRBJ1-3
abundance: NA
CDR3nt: TGTGCCACCAGTGATCGAAGAAGGATCTCTGGAAACACCATATATTTT
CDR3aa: CATSDRRRISGNTIYF

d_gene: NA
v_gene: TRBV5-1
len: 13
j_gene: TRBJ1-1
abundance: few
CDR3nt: TGCGCCAGCAGCGTAACAACGAACACTGAAGCTTTCTTT
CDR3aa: CASSVTTNTEAFF

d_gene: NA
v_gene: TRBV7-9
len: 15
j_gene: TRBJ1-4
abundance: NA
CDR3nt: TGTGCCAGCAGCGACACAGGTGGAGCTAATGAAAAACTGTTTTTT
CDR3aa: CASSDTGGANEKLFF

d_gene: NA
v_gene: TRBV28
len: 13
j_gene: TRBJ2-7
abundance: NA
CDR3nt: TGTGCCAGCAGCACCCTTTTAACAGGGAAGCAGTACTTC
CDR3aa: CASSTLLTGKQYF

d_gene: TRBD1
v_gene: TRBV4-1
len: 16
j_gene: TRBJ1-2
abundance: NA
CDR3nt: TGCGCCAGCAGCCAAGATCGTGGCAGGGGGTCTGATGGCTACACCTTC
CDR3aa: CASSQDRGRGSDGYTF

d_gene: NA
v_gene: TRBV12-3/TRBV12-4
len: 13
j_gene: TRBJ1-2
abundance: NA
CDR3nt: TGTGCCAGCACCTTCGGGACGAGGGATGGCTACACCTTC
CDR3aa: CASTFGTRDGYTF

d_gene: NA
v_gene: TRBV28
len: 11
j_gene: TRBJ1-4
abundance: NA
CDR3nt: TGTGCCAGCAGTTTGGGTGAAAAACTGTTTTTT
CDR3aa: CASSLGEKLFF

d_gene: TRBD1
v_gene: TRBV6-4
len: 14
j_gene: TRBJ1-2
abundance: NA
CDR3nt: TGTGCCAGCAGCCCGGGACAGGGCGTTTATGGCTACACCTTC
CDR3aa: CASSPGQGVYGYTF

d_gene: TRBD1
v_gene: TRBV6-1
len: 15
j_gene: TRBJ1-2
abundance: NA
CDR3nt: TGTGCCAGCAGTTCAGAGAGTCGACAGGGAAAAGGCTACACCTTC
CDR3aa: CASSSESRQGKGYTF

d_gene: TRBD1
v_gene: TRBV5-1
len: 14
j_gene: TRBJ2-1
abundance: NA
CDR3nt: TGCGCCAGCAGCTTGGGGACAGGGACCAATGAGCAGTTCTTC
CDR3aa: CASSLGTGTNEQFF

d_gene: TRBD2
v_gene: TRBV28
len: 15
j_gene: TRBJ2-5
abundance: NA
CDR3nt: TGTGCCAGCAGTCGTGGACTAGCGGGGTCAGAGACCCAGTACTTC
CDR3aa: CASSRGLAGSETQYF

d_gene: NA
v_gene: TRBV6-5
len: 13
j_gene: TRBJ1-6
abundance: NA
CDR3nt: TGTGCCAGCACCCGACAGGCTCATTCACCCCTCCACTTT
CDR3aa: CASTRQAHSPLHF

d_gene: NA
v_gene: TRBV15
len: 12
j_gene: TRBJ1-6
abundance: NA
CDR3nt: TGTGCCACCCAGACAGGATTGGAACCCCTCCACTTT
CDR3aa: CATQTGLEPLHF

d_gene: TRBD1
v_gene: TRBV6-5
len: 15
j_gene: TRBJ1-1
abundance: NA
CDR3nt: TGTGCCAGCAGTAAGGGACAGACGGGAGGAACTGAAGCTTTCTTT
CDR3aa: CASSKGQTGGTEAFF

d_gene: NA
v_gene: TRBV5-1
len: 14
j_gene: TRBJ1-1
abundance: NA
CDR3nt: TGCGCCAGCAGCTTGGGGGAGCCGGAGGCCGAAGCTTTCTTT
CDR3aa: CASSLGEPEAEAFF

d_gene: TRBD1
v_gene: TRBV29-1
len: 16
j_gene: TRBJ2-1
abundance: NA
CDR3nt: TGCAGCGTCCCTGGCACCGGGACAGGGAGGTCGTATGAGCAGTTCTTC
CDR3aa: CSVPGTGTGRSYEQFF

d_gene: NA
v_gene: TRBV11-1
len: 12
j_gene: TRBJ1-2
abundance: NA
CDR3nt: TGTGCCAGCAGCTTGGGGGAGTTGGGCTACACCTTC
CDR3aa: CASSLGELGYTF

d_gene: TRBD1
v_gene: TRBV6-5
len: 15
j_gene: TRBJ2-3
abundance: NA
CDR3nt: TGTGCCAGCAGCTACCGGGACAGGGGAACAGATACGCAGTATTTT
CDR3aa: CASSYRDRGTDTQYF

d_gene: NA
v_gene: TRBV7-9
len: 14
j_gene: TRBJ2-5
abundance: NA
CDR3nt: TGTGCCAGCAGCTCCTCGGGGCCGGGAGAGACCCAGTACTTC
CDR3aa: CASSSSGPGETQYF

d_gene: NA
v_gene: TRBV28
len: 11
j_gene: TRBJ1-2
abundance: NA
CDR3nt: TGTGCCAGCCGAACCAACTATGGCTACACCTTC
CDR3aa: CASRTNYGYTF